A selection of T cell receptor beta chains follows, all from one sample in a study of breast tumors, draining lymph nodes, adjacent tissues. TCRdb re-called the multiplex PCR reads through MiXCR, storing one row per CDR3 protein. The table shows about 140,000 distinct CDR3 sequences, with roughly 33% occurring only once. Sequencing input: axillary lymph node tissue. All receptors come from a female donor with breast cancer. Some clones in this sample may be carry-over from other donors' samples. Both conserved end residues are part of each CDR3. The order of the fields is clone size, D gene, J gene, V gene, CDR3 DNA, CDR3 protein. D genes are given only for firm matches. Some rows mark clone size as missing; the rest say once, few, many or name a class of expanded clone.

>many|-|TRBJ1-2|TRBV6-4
TGTGCCACCCGAGGAGAACCTTATGGCTACACCTTC
CATRGEPYGYTF
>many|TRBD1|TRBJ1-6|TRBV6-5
TGTGCCAGCAGCCAGACAGGGGGCCTTTCACCCCTCCACTTT
CASSQTGGLSPLHF
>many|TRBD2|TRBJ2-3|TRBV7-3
TGTGCCAGCAGCTTTAGCGGGGGGGGGGCAGATACGCAGTATTTT
CASSFSGGGADTQYF
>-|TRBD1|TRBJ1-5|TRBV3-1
TGTGCCAGCAGCCCGTCGACAGGGACTCAGCCCCAGCATTTT
CASSPSTGTQPQHF
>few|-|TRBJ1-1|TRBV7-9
TGTGCCAGCAGTACTTACAGCGGCCGGAACACTGAAGCTTTCTTT
CASSTYSGRNTEAFF
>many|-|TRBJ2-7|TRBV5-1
TGCGCCAGCAGCTTGTTTGAACCCCCCTACGAGCAGTACTTC
CASSLFEPPYEQYF
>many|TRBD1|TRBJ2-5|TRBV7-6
TGTGCCAGCAGCTTAGCAGGACAGGGCAGGGAGACCCAGTACTTC
CASSLAGQGRETQYF
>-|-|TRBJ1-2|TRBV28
TGTGCCAGCAGTTTTGTAGTTACAGACGTCTACACCTTC
CASSFVVTDVYTF
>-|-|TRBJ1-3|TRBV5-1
-
CASLDRGRQYFGPGTIYF
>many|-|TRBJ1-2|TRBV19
TGTGCCAGTACCGGGGACCTATATGGCTACACCTTC
CASTGDLYGYTF
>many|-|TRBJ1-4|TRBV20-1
TGCAGTGCAAACGGGAAGCAGAATGAAAAACTGTTTTTT
CSANGKQNEKLFF
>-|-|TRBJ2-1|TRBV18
TGTGCCAGCTCACGTAACAGGGAGTCTTACTACAATGAGCAGTTCTTC
CASSRNRESYYNEQFF
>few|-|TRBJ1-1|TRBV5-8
TGTGCCAGCAGCCGAACCAAGACTACCGCTGAAGCTTTCTTT
CASSRTKTTAEAFF
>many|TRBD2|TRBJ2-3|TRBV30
TGTGCCTGGAAAACTAGCGGGGGCCCAGATACGCAGTATTTT
CAWKTSGGPDTQYF
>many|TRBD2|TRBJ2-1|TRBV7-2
TGTGCCAGCAGCTTTCGGGCGAGGACTAGCGGGGTAAATGAGCAGTTCTTC
CASSFRARTSGVNEQFF
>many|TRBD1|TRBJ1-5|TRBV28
TGTGCCAGCAGTTTTCACGCAGGGGGCTTGCAGCCCCAGCATTTT
CASSFHAGGLQPQHF
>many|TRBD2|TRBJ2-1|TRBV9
TGTGCCAGCACCCCCGGGACTAGCGGGGGACTAAGGAATGAGCAGTTCTTC
CASTPGTSGGLRNEQFF
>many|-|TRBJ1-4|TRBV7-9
TGTGCCAGCAGATCTCCCACCGGGGACGCCGCAACTAATGAAAAACTGTTTTTT
CASRSPTGDAATNEKLFF
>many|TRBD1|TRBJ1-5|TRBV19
TGTGCCAGCTCGACAGGGGACCCTCAGCCCCAGCATTTT
CASSTGDPQPQHF
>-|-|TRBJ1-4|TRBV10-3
TGTGCCATCAGTGTGGAGGAGACCACTGAAAAACTGTTTTTT
CAISVEETTEKLFF
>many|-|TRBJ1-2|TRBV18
TGTGCCAGCTCACCCGATAACTATGGCTACACCTTC
CASSPDNYGYTF
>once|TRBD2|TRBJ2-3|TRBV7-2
TGCGCCAGCAGCCTCCGCGGGGGAACTAGCACAGATACGCGGTATTTT
CASSLRGGTSTDTRYF
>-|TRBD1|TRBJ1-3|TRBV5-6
TGTGGCAACAGGCTGACAGGGGGCCCTGGGAACACCATATATTTT
CGNRLTGGPGNTIYF
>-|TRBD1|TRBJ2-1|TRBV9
TGTGCCAGCAGCAATCTACAGGGGCTGTACAATGAGCAGTTCTTC
CASSNLQGLYNEQFF
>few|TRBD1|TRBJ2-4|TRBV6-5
TGTGCCAGCAGTCGGGACAGAATAGCCAAAAACATTCAGTACTTC
CASSRDRIAKNIQYF
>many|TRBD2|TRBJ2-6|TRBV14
TGTGCCAGCAGCTTTGAGCGGGGGGGCTCTGGGGCCAACGTCCTGACTTTC
CASSFERGGSGANVLTF
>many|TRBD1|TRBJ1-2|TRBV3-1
TGTGCCAGCAGCCAGAGGGGGCGGTTGAGTGGCTACACCTTC
CASSQRGRLSGYTF